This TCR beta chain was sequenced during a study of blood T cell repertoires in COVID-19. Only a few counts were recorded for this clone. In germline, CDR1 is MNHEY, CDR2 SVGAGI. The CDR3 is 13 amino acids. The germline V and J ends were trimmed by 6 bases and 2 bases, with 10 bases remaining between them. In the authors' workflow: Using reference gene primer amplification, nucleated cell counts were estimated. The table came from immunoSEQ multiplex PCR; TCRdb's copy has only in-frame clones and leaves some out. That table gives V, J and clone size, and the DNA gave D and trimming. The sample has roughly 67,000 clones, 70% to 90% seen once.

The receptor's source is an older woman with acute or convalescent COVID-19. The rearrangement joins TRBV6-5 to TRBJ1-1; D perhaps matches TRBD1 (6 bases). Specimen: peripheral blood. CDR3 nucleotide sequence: TGTGCCAGCAGAGGGACACAAAACACTGAAGCTTTCTTT. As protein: CASRGTQNTEAFF.